The T cell receptor (beta chain) described here comes from a study of monozygotic twins with inflammatory bowel disease. About this clonotype: Its antigen is undetermined.

Input per TCR library consisted of 3500 ng of total RNA. TCRdb reprocessed the 5' RACE reads, with one entry per CDR3 protein and no DNA. In all, the sample yields 300,000 to 350,000 distinct CDR3 sequences. Study-wide findings and caveats: Whether twins were concordant or discordant made no difference to repertoire similarity, possibly from limited power.

This TCR derives from a human donor with ulcerative colitis or Crohn's disease, or a healthy co-twin of an affected twin (not recorded which). Material for sequencing was blood.

CDR3 sequence: CASSVAQNTGELFF. The chain links TRBV9 to TRBJ2-2. The CDR3 extends over 14 amino acids. Germline CDR1 reads SGDLS; CDR2 reads YYNGEE.